The 24 T cell receptor beta chains in this list originate from one sample, sequenced in a study of immune evolution from preneoplasia to lung adenocarcinoma. The repertoire was sequenced with immunoSEQ multiplex PCR; TCRdb's copy has only in-frame clones and lacks some. The data show around 10,000 clones, approximately 80% seen once. Sequencing used FFPE minimally invasive lung adenocarcinoma tissue. Source of these receptors: a person between 65 and 79 years old with lung adenocarcinoma. Some clones in this sample may be carry-over from other donors' samples.

J is TRBJ2-7 and V is TRBV5-4, with D perhaps TRBD1 or TRBD2 (5 bases each). Germline-derived CDR1 and CDR2 are SGHNT and YYREEE (reference sequence). V was pared by 4 bases and J by 3 bases, with 11 bases between. This CDR3 contains 13 residues. In DNA form, the CDR3 reads TGTGCCAGCAGCAAGGGACCCTACTACGAGCAGTACTTC. Translating gives CASSKGPYYEQYF.

The V and J genes are TRBV29-1 and TRBJ2-3; no firm D call. Germline lookup yields CDR1 SQVTM and CDR2 ANQGSEA. CDR3 length equals 12 residues. V was pared by 7 bases and J by 3 bases, with 11 bases between. The chain's CDR3 is CSEGQLTDTQYF. In DNA, the CDR3 is TGCAGCGAAGGGCAGCTGACAGATACGCAGTATTTT.

This chain uses TRBV29-1 with TRBJ2-3; possibly TRBD1 for D (6 bases). CDR1 is SQVTM and CDR2 is ANQGSEA in the germline V gene. V dropped 6 bases and J dropped 2 bases, with 15 bases sitting between them. This CDR3 comprises 14 residues. The CDR3 region has the DNA TGCAGCGTATATAAACAGGGTACCACAGATACGCAGTATTTT. Encoded protein: CSVYKQGTTDTQYF.

CDR3 nucleotides: TGTGCCAGCAGTGCGGACGGGAACTATGGCTACACCTTC. Amino acid sequence: CASSADGNYGYTF. The chain combines TRBV2 with TRBJ1-2; D call uncertain. Trimming shortened V by 4 bases and J by 2 bases, and 8 bases separated the two germline ends. The CDR3 runs to 13 residues. CDR1 and CDR2 (germline): SNHLY, FYNNEI.

V and J are TRBV5-3 and TRBJ2-5; TRBD2 agrees at 9 bases. TRBV5-3 is sorted into the ORF group, with uncertain function. The CDR3 runs 16 residues. V gave up 0 bases and J gave up 0 bases; unmatched junction bases: 3. The CDR3 sequence is CARSLGLAEYQETQYF. The CDR3 DNA is TGTGCCAGAAGCTTGGGACTAGCGGAGTACCAAGAGACCCAGTACTTC.

The chain recombines TRBV10-1 with TRBJ2-2; 7 nucleotides agree with TRBD2. The trim removed 5 bases at V and 6 bases at J, leaving 3 bases unmatched. Germline loops: CDR1 WNHNN, CDR2 SYGVQD (reference sequence). The CDR3 contains 13 residues. Here the CDR3 reads CASSTGLAGELFF. Here the CDR3 DNA reads TGCGCCAGCAGTACCGGACTAGCCGGGGAGCTGTTTTTT.

The chain joins TRBV7-9 to TRBJ2-2; either TRBD1 or TRBD2 may supply D (5 bases each). The CDR3 spans 16 residues. Trimming took off 4 bases at V and 0 bases at J, with 12 bases between the two ends. Germline-derived CDR1 and CDR2 are SEHNR and FQNEAQ (reference sequence). In nucleotides, the CDR3 is TGTGCCAGCAGCTACGGGACGGTCGCGAACACCGGGGAGCTGTTTTTT. Its protein product is CASSYGTVANTGELFF. Filled out from reference TRBV7-9 and TRBJ2-2, the complete variable domain reads DTGVSQNPRHKITKRGQNVTFRCDPISEHNRLYWYRQTLGQGPEFLTYFQNEAQLEKSRLLSDRFSAERPKGSFSTLEIQRTEQGDSAMYLCASSYGTVANTGELFFGEGSRLTVL.

This clone was found a few times. The J gene is TRBJ2-2, the V gene TRBV7-3; D unresolved. CDR1 is SGHTA, CDR2 FQGTGA, per germline. CDR3 length: 14 amino acids. V lost 0 bases, J lost 4 bases, and 6 bases lay in between. The CDR3 DNA follows: TGTGCCAGCAGCTTAACGGGGTCCACCGGGGAGCTGTTTTTT. It translates to CASSLTGSTGELFF.

Of note for this clone: Sequence at one end of the junction differs from germline and may be a read error. The chain joins TRBV5-4 to TRBJ2-7; TRBD2 is a possible D gene (6 bases). The CDR3 has 13 residues. CDR1 is SGHNT and CDR2 is YYREEE in the germline V gene (reference sequence). The CDR3 nucleotides read TGTGCCAGCAGCTTGGTGGATAGCGGAGCCCCTCACTTC. Its translation is CASSLVDSGAPHF. The full variable domain, rest sourced from reference TRBV5-4 and TRBJ2-7, is ETGVTQSPTHLIKTRGQQVTLRCSSQSGHNTVSWYQQALGQGPQFIFQYYREEENGRGNFPPRFSGLQFPNYSSELNVNALELDDSALYLCASSLVDSGAPHFGPGTRLTVT.

The gene calls are TRBV19 and TRBJ1-5; D possibly corresponds to TRBD1 (6 bases). V lost 10 bases to trimming and J lost 7 bases, with 23 bases between them. The CDR3 sequence is 15 residues long. Germline V gene lookup returns CDR1 LNHDA and CDR2 SQIVND (reference sequence). This chain's CDR3 is CATSSEGHNGQPQHF. For the CDR3, the DNA is TGTGCCACCTCATCGGAGGGACACAACGGCCAGCCCCAGCATTTT.

This clone was counted a few times. The V and J genes are TRBV28 and TRBJ2-3, with 7 nucleotides matching TRBD1. The CDR3 runs 15 residues. The V gene's germline CDR1 is MDHEN and CDR2 SYDVKM. Unmatched junction bases numbered 9, after V lost 6 bases and J lost 3 bases. Here the CDR3 DNA reads TGTGCCAGCAGCCAGGTGCAGGGGGTTACAGATACGCAGTATTTT. Protein sequence: CASSQVQGVTDTQYF.

This clone was seen a single time. The rearrangement joins TRBV19 to TRBJ1-5, with TRBD1 matching 7 bases. Germline V CDR1 and CDR2: LNHDA, SQIVND (reference sequence). Germline trimming cut 6 bases from V and 6 bases from J; bases unmatched to any gene: 11. The CDR3 covers 15 residues. The chain's CDR3 is CASSPDRSAGQPQHF. The CDR3 nucleotides read TGTGCCAGTAGCCCGGACAGGTCGGCGGGTCAGCCCCAGCATTTT.

J is TRBJ2-2 and V is TRBV2, with 7 positions matching TRBD2. CDR1 and CDR2 from the germline V gene are SNHLY and FYNNEI. The CDR3 runs 15 residues. The J segment lost 4 bases and the V segment lost 0 bases, leaving 2 bases of the junction unmatched. In DNA, the CDR3 is TGTGCCAGCAGTGAAGCGCGGACTAGCACCGGGGAGCTGTTTTTT. Amino acid sequence: CASSEARTSTGELFF.

V and J are TRBV23-1 and TRBJ2-1; D is undetermined. TRBV23-1 belongs to the ORF category, with a function that is uncertain. This CDR3 is built from 14 residues. V shed 2 bases and J shed 0 bases, with 5 bases lying between them. Here the CDR3 reads CASSQGCSYNEQFF. In DNA, the CDR3 is TGCGCCAGCAGTCAAGGGTGCTCCTACAATGAGCAGTTCTTC.

J is TRBJ2-5 and V is TRBV7-2, with TRBD2 matching 9 bases. The J call may not be correct, given that the DNA end is closer to TRBJ2-7. Germline V gene data show CDR1 as SGHTA and CDR2 as FQGNSA. There are 14 residues in the CDR3. The CDR3 coding sequence is TGTGCCAGCAGCTATCCTAGCGGGAACTACGAGCAGTACTTC. Translated: CASSYPSGNYEQYF.

The chain links TRBV27 to TRBJ2-1; D is unresolved. The V and J ends lost 5 bases and 0 bases respectively, with 11 bases between them. CDR1 is MNHEY and CDR2 is SMNVEV in the germline V gene (reference sequence). The CDR3 has 15 amino acids. CDR3 DNA: TGTGCCAGCAGTCCGTCTAACCCCTCCTACAATGAGCAGTTCTTC. Protein: CASSPSNPSYNEQFF.

The CDR3 is CASSVDNGELFF. The CDR3 bases are TGTGCCAGCAGCGTAGACAACGGGGAGCTGTTTTTT. The chain has TRBV9 and TRBJ2-2; D uncertain. CDR1 is SGDLS, CDR2 YYNGEE, per germline. The V end lost 0 bases, the J end lost 7 bases, and 4 bases lay between the germline ends. This CDR3 comprises 12 residues.

The chain is built from TRBV28 and TRBJ2-1, with 8 positions matching TRBD2. This CDR3 comprises 17 residues. Germline V gives CDR1 MDHEN, CDR2 SYDVKM. V gave up 4 bases and J gave up 7 bases; unmatched junction bases: 15. The CDR3 loop is CASSSLLRGGRTNEQFF. CDR3 DNA: TGTGCCAGCAGTTCCCTCTTGAGGGGCGGGAGGACGAATGAGCAGTTCTTC. Full variable domain (outside the CDR3, taken from reference TRBV28 and TRBJ2-1): DVKVTQSSRYLVKRTGEKVFLECVQDMDHENMFWYRQDPGLGLRLIYFSYDVKMKEKGDIPEGYSVSREKKERFSLILESASTNQTSMYLCASSSLLRGGRTNEQFFGPGTRLTVL.

V and J are TRBV9 and TRBJ2-1; TRBD1 matches at 7 bases. V shed 0 bases, J shed 10 bases, and the junction held 13 bases outside the gene matches. This CDR3 comprises 16 residues. Germline CDR1 is SGDLS and CDR2 is YYNGEE. CDR3 sequence (DNA): TGTGCCAGCAGCGTAGGAACAGGGGCTCCGTTGGGGGAGCAGTTCTTC. Its translation is CASSVGTGAPLGEQFF. Based on the CDR3 plus reference TRBV9 and TRBJ2-1, the full variable domain is DSGVTQTPKHLITATGQRVTLRCSPRSGDLSVYWYQQSLDQGLQFLIQYYNGEERAKGNILERFSAQQFPDLHSELNLSSLELGDSALYFCASSVGTGAPLGEQFFGPGTRLTVL.

In this sample, this clone turned up once. The gene calls are TRBV23-1 and TRBJ1-2; D gene unclear. TRBV23-1 is filed as an ORF, its function uncertain. The CDR3 extends over 16 amino acids. The V end was cut by 5 bases, the J end by 4 bases, with 20 bases between. The CDR3 loop reads CASSKTVRRKTYGYTF. The CDR3 DNA reads as TGCGCCAGCAGTAAAACCGTACGCAGAAAGACCTATGGCTACACCTTC.

This CDR3 is CASRRGQSTGELFF. CDR3 bases: TGTGCCAGCAGAAGGGGGCAGAGTACCGGGGAGCTGTTTTTT. The chain recombines TRBV6-1 with TRBJ2-2; 7 positions match TRBD1. Losses at the gene ends were 6 bases for V and 5 bases for J; bases not matched to a gene: 6. Germline V lookup: CDR1 MNHNS, CDR2 SASEGT. CDR3 length: 14 residues.

V and J are TRBV5-8 and TRBJ2-1, with 14 positions matching TRBD2. The CDR3 covers 19 residues. Germline V CDR1 and CDR2: SGHTS, YDEGEE. Trimming took 3 bases from V and 0 from J; bases not matched to a gene: 8. The DNA of the CDR3 is TGTGCCAGCAGCTATTTGGGACTAGCGGGAGTCGGCTCCTACAATGAGCAGTTCTTC. It codes for CASSYLGLAGVGSYNEQFF.

This chain connects TRBV19 to TRBJ1-1; tentative D call: TRBD1 (6 bases). The CDR3 totals 13 residues. Trimming cost V 10 bases and J 0 bases, with 12 bases left between them. The V gene's germline CDR1 is LNHDA and CDR2 SQIVND (reference sequence). CDR3 bases: TGTGCCACCCGGACAGTCGTGAACACTGAAGCTTTCTTT. Amino acid sequence: CATRTVVNTEAFF.

The V and J genes are TRBV7-3 and TRBJ1-1; D is possibly TRBD1 (5 bases). From germline, CDR1 is SGHTA and CDR2 FQGTGA. V was pared by 5 bases and J by 4 bases, with 17 bases between. The CDR3 extends over 15 amino acids. The CDR3 coding sequence is TGTGCCAGCAGCCCTCCGGGGGGGGGTGTCACTGAAGCTTTCTTT. Translating it yields CASSPPGGGVTEAFF.